These T cell receptor beta chains were read from a single sample in a study of cytomegalovirus exposure and HLA in healthy donors. The assay was immunoSEQ multiplex PCR, and TCRdb's table has in-frame clones only and misses some. The data hold over 150,000 clones, with around 80% observed a single time. The source material was PBMCs. Source of these receptors: a young man in good health and CMV-seropositive. Both conserved end residues are part of each CDR3. Fields, in order: D gene, V gene, CDR3 length, J gene, clone size, CDR3 protein, CDR3 DNA. The D gene is left open where the match is weak. Size values are once, few and many counts, or a class for expanded clones, and some rows have none.

TRBD2	TRBV7-9	18	TRBJ2-3	-	CASSEPWSGLDLADTQYF	TGTGCCAGCAGCGAGCCTTGGTCGGGACTAGATTTGGCAGATACGCAGTATTTT
-	TRBV27	12	TRBJ1-2	-	CASSDRHYGYTF	TGTGCCAGCAGCGACAGGCACTATGGCTACACCTTC
-	TRBV4-3	15	TRBJ1-3	-	CASTSDISSGNTIYF	TGCGCCAGCACCTCGGACATTAGCTCTGGAAACACCATATATTTT
-	TRBV7-8	13	TRBJ2-1	-	CASSLGLNNEQFF	TGTGCCAGCAGCTTAGGGCTGAACAATGAGCAGTTCTTC
-	TRBV19	14	TRBJ2-7	-	CASSMATGSYEQYF	TGTGCCAGTAGTATGGCGACGGGATCCTACGAGCAGTACTTC
-	TRBV6-6	15	TRBJ2-1	-	CASSPYRQPNNEQFF	TGTGCCAGCAGTCCATACAGGCAACCTAACAATGAGCAGTTCTTC
-	TRBV11-3	15	TRBJ2-2	few	CASSLGGTYTGELFF	TGTGCCAGCAGCTTAGGCGGGACGTACACCGGGGAGCTGTTTTTT
TRBD1	TRBV6-5	15	TRBJ2-7	few	CASSGGTGEAYEQYF	TGTGCCAGCAGTGGTGGGACAGGGGAAGCCTACGAGCAGTACTTC
-	TRBV9	16	TRBJ2-3	once	CASSVGPGVSTDTQYF	TGTGCCAGCAGCGTAGGACCCGGGGTTAGCACAGATACGCAGTATTTT
TRBD1	TRBV9	18	TRBJ2-1	once	CASSVTTGQGARDNEQFF	TGTGCCAGCAGCGTAACTACAGGGCAGGGGGCGCGGGACAATGAGCAGTTCTTC
-	TRBV5-1	15	TRBJ2-5	-	CASSLAPQTQETQYF	TGCGCCAGCAGCTTGGCCCCACAGACCCAAGAGACCCAGTACTTC
TRBD1	TRBV28	16	TRBJ1-5	-	CASSLWWDSSNQPQHF	TGTGCCAGCAGTTTATGGTGGGACAGTAGCAATCAGCCCCAGCATTTT
-	TRBV9	16	TRBJ2-1	-	CASSALQGIVYNEQFF	TGTGCCAGCAGCGCATTACAGGGTATAGTGTACAATGAGCAGTTCTTC
-	TRBV7-9	16	TRBJ2-2	-	CASSLLHYTNTGELFF	TGTGCCAGCAGCTTATTGCACTACACAAACACCGGGGAGCTGTTTTTT
-	TRBV4-1	14	TRBJ1-5	-	CASSQGHSNQPQHF	TGCGCCAGCAGCCAAGGTCATAGCAATCAGCCCCAGCATTTT
TRBD1	TRBV19	15	TRBJ1-1	-	CASRGTGTRNTEAFF	TGTGCCAGTAGGGGGACAGGGACTAGGAACACTGAAGCTTTCTTT
TRBD1	TRBV5-1	15	TRBJ2-7	-	CASSFVQGVRGEQYF	TGCGCCAGCAGCTTTGTCCAGGGGGTGAGGGGGGAGCAGTACTTC
TRBD2	TRBV19	16	TRBJ2-1	-	CASSSFGGGRSNEQFF	TGTGCCAGTAGTTCGTTTGGCGGGGGACGTAGCAATGAGCAGTTCTTC
-	TRBV6-1	17	TRBJ1-6	-	CASSDDRSFSYNSPLHF	TGTGCCAGCAGTGACGACAGGAGTTTCTCCTATAATTCACCCCTCCACTTT
TRBD1	TRBV4-3	15	TRBJ2-7	few	CASSQGTGAIYEQYF	TGCGCCAGCAGCCAAGGGACAGGGGCCATCTACGAGCAGTACTTC
TRBD2	TRBV10-2	15	TRBJ2-3	-	CASMKTSGRTDTQYF	TGCGCCAGCATGAAGACTAGCGGGAGAACAGATACGCAGTATTTT
-	TRBV2	15	TRBJ2-2	many	CASSDAAVAPGELFF	TGTGCCAGCAGTGATGCCGCAGTGGCCCCCGGGGAGCTGTTTTTT
-	TRBV2	15	TRBJ2-3	-	CASSGEGRGTDTQYF	TGTGCCAGCAGTGGAGAGGGCAGAGGCACAGATACGCAGTATTTT
TRBD2	TRBV25-1	14	TRBJ2-1	-	CASSVGGSYNEQFF	TGTGCCAGCAGTGTCGGGGGGTCCTACAATGAGCAGTTCTTC
TRBD2	TRBV18	15	TRBJ2-1	-	CASSPLTGGPYEQFF	TGTGCCAGCTCACCGCTAACGGGAGGGCCCTATGAGCAGTTCTTC
TRBD1	TRBV7-2	16	TRBJ1-1	-	CASSFQGGGLGTEAFF	TGTGCCAGCAGCTTCCAGGGGGGTGGGCTGGGCACTGAAGCTTTCTTT
TRBD2	TRBV9	16	TRBJ2-7	-	CASSPRGGDLLYEQYF	TGTGCCAGCAGCCCTCGGGGGGGGGACTTACTCTACGAGCAGTACTTC
TRBD1	TRBV11-2	15	TRBJ2-7	-	CASSSGQGGIHEQYF	TGTGCCAGCAGCTCCGGACAGGGGGGGATCCACGAGCAGTACTTC
TRBD1	TRBV28	15	TRBJ1-1	few	CASSSAGQSNTEAFF	TGTGCCAGCAGTTCCGCGGGACAGTCGAACACTGAAGCTTTCTTT